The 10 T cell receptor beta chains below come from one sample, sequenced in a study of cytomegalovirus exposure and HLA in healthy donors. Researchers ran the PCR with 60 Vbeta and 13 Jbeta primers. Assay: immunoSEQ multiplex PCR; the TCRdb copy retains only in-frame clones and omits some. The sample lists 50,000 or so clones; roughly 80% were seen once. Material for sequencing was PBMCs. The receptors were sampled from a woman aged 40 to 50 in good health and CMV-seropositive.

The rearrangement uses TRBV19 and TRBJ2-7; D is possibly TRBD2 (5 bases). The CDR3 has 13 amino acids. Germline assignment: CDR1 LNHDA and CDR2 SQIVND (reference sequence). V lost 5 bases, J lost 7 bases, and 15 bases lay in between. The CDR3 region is CASSPDRRGEQYF. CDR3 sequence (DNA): TGTGCCAGTAGTCCGGATCGCCGCGGGGAGCAGTACTTC.

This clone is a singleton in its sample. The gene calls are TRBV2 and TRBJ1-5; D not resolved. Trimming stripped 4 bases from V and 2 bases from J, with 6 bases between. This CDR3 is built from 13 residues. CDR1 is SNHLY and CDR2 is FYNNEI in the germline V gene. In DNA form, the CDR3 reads TGTGCCAGCAGTGTTCGTGGCAATCAGCCCCAGCATTTT. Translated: CASSVRGNQPQHF.

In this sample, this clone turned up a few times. CDR3 sequence: CASRRTATEAFF. Here the CDR3 DNA reads TGTGCCAGCAGACGGACTGCAACTGAAGCTTTCTTT. The chain has TRBV6-5 and TRBJ1-1; D remains ambiguous. The germline V gene has CDR1 MNHEY and CDR2 SVGAGI. This CDR3 region has 12 residues. V was pared by 6 bases and J by 5 bases, with 10 bases between.

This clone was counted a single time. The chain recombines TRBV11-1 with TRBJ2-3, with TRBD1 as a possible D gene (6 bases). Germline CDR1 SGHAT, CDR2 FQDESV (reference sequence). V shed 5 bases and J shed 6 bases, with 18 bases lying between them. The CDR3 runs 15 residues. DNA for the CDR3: TGTGCCAGCAGCGTTACAGGGTCTCAAGTGGATACGCAGTATTTT. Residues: CASSVTGSQVDTQYF.

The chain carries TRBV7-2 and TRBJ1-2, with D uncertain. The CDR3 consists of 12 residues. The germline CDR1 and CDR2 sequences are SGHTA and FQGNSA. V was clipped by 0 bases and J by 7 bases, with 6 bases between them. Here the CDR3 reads CASSLAALGYTF. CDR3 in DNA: TGTGCCAGCAGCTTAGCGGCCCTTGGCTACACCTTC.

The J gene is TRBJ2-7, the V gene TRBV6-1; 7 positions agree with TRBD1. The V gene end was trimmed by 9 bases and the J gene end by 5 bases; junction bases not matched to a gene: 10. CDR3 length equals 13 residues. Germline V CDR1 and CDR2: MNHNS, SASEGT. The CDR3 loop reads CASSPTGSHEQYF. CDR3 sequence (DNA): TGTGCCAGTTCCCCGACAGGGAGTCACGAGCAGTACTTC.

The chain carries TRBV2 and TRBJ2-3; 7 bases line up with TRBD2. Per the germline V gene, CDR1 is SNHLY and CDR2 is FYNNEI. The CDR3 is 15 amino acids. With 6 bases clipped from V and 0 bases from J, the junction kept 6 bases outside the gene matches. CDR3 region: CASSATGRSTDTQYF. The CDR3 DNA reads TGTGCCAGCAGCGCCACCGGGAGGAGCACAGATACGCAGTATTTT. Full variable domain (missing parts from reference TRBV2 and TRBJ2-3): EPEVTQTPSHQVTQMGQEVILRCVPISNHLYFYWYRQILGQKVEFLVSFYNNEISEKSEIFDDQFSVERPDGSNFTLKIRSTKLEDSAMYFCASSATGRSTDTQYFGPGTRLTVL.

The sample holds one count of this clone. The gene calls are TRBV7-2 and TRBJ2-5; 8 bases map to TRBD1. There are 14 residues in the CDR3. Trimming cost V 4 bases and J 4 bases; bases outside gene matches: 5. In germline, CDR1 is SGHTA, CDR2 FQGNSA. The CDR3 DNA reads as TGTGCCAGCAGCTCAGACAGGGGCCTAGAGACCCAGTACTTC. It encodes CASSSDRGLETQYF.

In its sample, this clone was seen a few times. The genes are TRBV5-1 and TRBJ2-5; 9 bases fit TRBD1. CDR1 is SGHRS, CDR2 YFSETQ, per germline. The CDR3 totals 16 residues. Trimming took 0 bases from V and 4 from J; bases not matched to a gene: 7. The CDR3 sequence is CASSLGGQGWGETQYF. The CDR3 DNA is TGCGCCAGCAGCTTGGGGGGACAGGGCTGGGGAGAGACCCAGTACTTC.

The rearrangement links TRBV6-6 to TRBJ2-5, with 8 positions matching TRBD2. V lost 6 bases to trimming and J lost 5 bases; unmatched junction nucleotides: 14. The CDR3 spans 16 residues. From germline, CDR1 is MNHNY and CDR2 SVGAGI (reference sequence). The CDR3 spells CASRAGAGGPSETQYF. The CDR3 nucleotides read TGTGCCAGCAGGGCCGGGGCGGGGGGACCCTCGGAGACCCAGTACTTC.